What follows is one T cell receptor (beta chain) and its context. This sample is drawn from a study of preoperative IRX-2 immunotherapy in early breast cancer. As for treatment: preoperative locoregional IRX-2 cytokine immunotherapy. Samples came from a phase Ib trial of preoperative locoregional IRX-2 cytokine immunotherapy. Data came from immunoSEQ multiplex PCR; TCRdb stores just in-frame clones and leaves some out. This table holds approximately 38,000 clones, around 82% found once. This TCR derives from a human donor with breast cancer. Material: lymph node tissue, obtained after IRX-2 immunotherapy.

CDR3 residues: CASSLRRTDQPQHF. For the CDR3, the DNA is TGTGCCAGCAGCCTCAGAAGGACCGATCAGCCCCAGCATTTT. V and J are TRBV11-3 and TRBJ1-5; D is undetermined. Deletions cut 5 bases from V and 5 bases from J, with 13 bases between. Germline-derived CDR1 and CDR2 are SGHNT and YENEEA. CDR3 length equals 14 residues.